This is a list of T cell receptor beta chains from one sample in a study of blood T cell repertoires in COVID-19. Clones were read by immunoSEQ multiplex PCR, and TCRdb kept only the in-frame ones, dropping some. The profile covers 150,000 to 250,000 clones, with around 82% appearing a single time and 10% to 15% taken by the ten largest. Material: PBMCs or T cells enriched from blood (not recorded which). The receptors come from a man in his forties who had recovered from COVID-19. Each CDR3 is given with its conserved first and last residue. A D gene is named only where the DNA matches it firmly. Expanded clones are given a class, and other clones once, few, many or no size at all.

D gene: TRBD2
clone size: .
J gene: TRBJ2-1
V gene: TRBV24-1
CDR3 DNA: TGTGCCACCGGGAGGAGCGGGAGACCTCTGAGGGCGTACAATGAGCAGTTCTTC
CDR3 protein: CATGRSGRPLRAYNEQFF

D gene: .
clone size: .
J gene: TRBJ2-3
V gene: TRBV2
CDR3 DNA: TGTGCCAGCAGACGAGCCGTTGCTAGCACAGATACGCAGTATTTT
CDR3 protein: CASRRAVASTDTQYF

D gene: .
clone size: .
J gene: TRBJ2-5
V gene: TRBV5-1
CDR3 DNA: TGCGCCAGCACGAGAAATGAGGGAGGAGGAGAGACCCAGTACTTC
CDR3 protein: CASTRNEGGGETQYF

D gene: TRBD2
clone size: .
J gene: TRBJ2-1
V gene: TRBV7-2
CDR3 DNA: TGTGCCAGCAGCTTCGCTAGCGGGACGGGTGAGCAGTTCTTC
CDR3 protein: CASSFASGTGEQFF

D gene: TRBD1
clone size: .
J gene: TRBJ2-3
V gene: TRBV7-3
CDR3 DNA: TGTGCCAGCAGCGGACAGGGGGCTTCGGATACGCAGTATTTT
CDR3 protein: CASSGQGASDTQYF

D gene: .
clone size: .
J gene: TRBJ2-7
V gene: TRBV6-2/TRBV6-3
CDR3 DNA: TGTGCCAGCAGTTACGTTAGATCCTACGAGCAGTACTTC
CDR3 protein: CASSYVRSYEQYF

D gene: TRBD2
clone size: .
J gene: TRBJ2-7
V gene: TRBV10-2
CDR3 DNA: TGCGCCAGCACCCGGACTAGCGAGAACTACGAGCAGTACTTC
CDR3 protein: CASTRTSENYEQYF

D gene: TRBD1
clone size: few
J gene: TRBJ1-2
V gene: TRBV18
CDR3 DNA: TGTGCCAGCTCACCCGGGGCGACAGGGGGTGGCTACACCTTC
CDR3 protein: CASSPGATGGGYTF

D gene: .
clone size: .
J gene: TRBJ2-5
V gene: TRBV5-1
CDR3 DNA: TGCGCCAGCAGCTTTGGCGGCCGACAAGAGACCCAGTACTTC
CDR3 protein: CASSFGGRQETQYF

D gene: TRBD2
clone size: .
J gene: TRBJ2-3
V gene: TRBV28
CDR3 DNA: TGTGCCAGCAGTTTAGAGCGGGGCCACACAGATACGCAGTATTTT
CDR3 protein: CASSLERGHTDTQYF

D gene: TRBD1
clone size: .
J gene: TRBJ1-1
V gene: TRBV7-3
CDR3 DNA: TGTGCCAGCAGCTCCGGGACAGCTGAAGCTTTCTTT
CDR3 protein: CASSSGTAEAFF

D gene: .
clone size: .
J gene: TRBJ1-1
V gene: TRBV12-3/TRBV12-4
CDR3 DNA: TGTGCCAGCAGTCCTCGGGAGGGGGCTGAAGCTTTCTTT
CDR3 protein: CASSPREGAEAFF

D gene: TRBD2
clone size: .
J gene: TRBJ2-5
V gene: TRBV9
CDR3 DNA: TGTGCCAGCAGCGTAGGTCGGGAGCGGGGGACCCAGTACTTC
CDR3 protein: CASSVGRERGTQYF

D gene: .
clone size: .
J gene: TRBJ2-5
V gene: TRBV7-2
CDR3 DNA: TGTGCCAGCAGCGTCAGGTCGGAGGGAGGAGAGACCCAGTACTTC
CDR3 protein: CASSVRSEGGETQYF

D gene: .
clone size: .
J gene: TRBJ1-2
V gene: TRBV6-1
CDR3 DNA: TGTGCCAGCAGTGAAATGGGGGCCGGGGGCTACACCTTC
CDR3 protein: CASSEMGAGGYTF

D gene: .
clone size: once
J gene: TRBJ2-4
V gene: TRBV30
CDR3 DNA: TGTGCCTGGAGTGTACGGTCCATAGCCAAAAACATTCAGTACTTC
CDR3 protein: CAWSVRSIAKNIQYF

D gene: .
clone size: .
J gene: TRBJ2-3
V gene: TRBV5-6
CDR3 DNA: TGTGCCAGCACGAGCTTAATTGGCGGACACACAGATACGCAGTATTTT
CDR3 protein: CASTSLIGGHTDTQYF

D gene: .
clone size: few
J gene: TRBJ1-5
V gene: TRBV12-3/TRBV12-4
CDR3 DNA: TGTGCCAGCAGTTTTTCGTCCGAGCCCCAGCATTTT
CDR3 protein: CASSFSSEPQHF

D gene: .
clone size: .
J gene: TRBJ2-7
V gene: TRBV28
CDR3 DNA: TGTGCCAGCAGTCTTATATCCTACGAGCAGTACTTC
CDR3 protein: CASSLISYEQYF

D gene: TRBD2
clone size: .
J gene: TRBJ2-1
V gene: TRBV27
CDR3 DNA: TGTGCCAGCAGTTTATTGGGGCAGCGGGAGTTAGTTGAGCAGTTCTTC
CDR3 protein: CASSLLGQRELVEQFF

D gene: .
clone size: .
J gene: TRBJ2-5
V gene: TRBV21-1
CDR3 DNA: TGTGCCAGCAGCAAAGACTCTGAGGGGGGGCTGGCAGAGACCCAGTACTTC
CDR3 protein: CASSKDSEGGLAETQYF

D gene: TRBD2
clone size: many
J gene: TRBJ2-1
V gene: TRBV10-1
CDR3 DNA: TGCGCCAGCAGTATAGCGGGAGGGAACTACAATGAGCAGTTCTTC
CDR3 protein: CASSIAGGNYNEQFF

D gene: .
clone size: .
J gene: TRBJ2-5
V gene: TRBV2
CDR3 DNA: TGTGCCAGCATTAAAAACCCCTCAGGGCCCTCAAAGACCCAGTACTTC
CDR3 protein: CASIKNPSGPSKTQYF

D gene: TRBD2
clone size: .
J gene: TRBJ2-1
V gene: TRBV7-2
CDR3 DNA: TGTGCCAGCAGCTTAGCGCGGGGGGTAGTTGGATATGAGCAGTTCTTC
CDR3 protein: CASSLARGVVGYEQFF

D gene: .
clone size: .
J gene: TRBJ1-1
V gene: TRBV6-5
CDR3 DNA: TGTGCCAGCAGTTACCTCAGGGGAATGAACACTGAAGCTTTCTTT
CDR3 protein: CASSYLRGMNTEAFF

D gene: .
clone size: .
J gene: TRBJ1-1
V gene: TRBV6-5
CDR3 DNA: TGTGCCAGCAGTCCGTCCGGGAACACTGAAGCTTTCTTT
CDR3 protein: CASSPSGNTEAFF

D gene: TRBD1
clone size: .
J gene: TRBJ1-1
V gene: TRBV15
CDR3 DNA: TGTGCCACCAGCAGGGTTTTGGGGGACAGGGCGAACACTGAAGCTTTCTTT
CDR3 protein: CATSRVLGDRANTEAFF

D gene: .
clone size: few
J gene: TRBJ2-1
V gene: TRBV7-9
CDR3 DNA: TGTGCCAGCAGCTTATTGGGCCGGAGGGATGACAATGAGCAGTTCTTC
CDR3 protein: CASSLLGRRDDNEQFF

D gene: .
clone size: .
J gene: TRBJ2-3
V gene: TRBV2
CDR3 DNA: TGTGCCAGCCGAGCAGGGCGGAGCACAGATACGCAGTATTTT
CDR3 protein: CASRAGRSTDTQYF

D gene: TRBD1
clone size: .
J gene: TRBJ1-2
V gene: TRBV29-1
CDR3 DNA: TGCAGCGTCGAAGGACAGGTCCCTATTAACTATGGCTACACCTTC
CDR3 protein: CSVEGQVPINYGYTF

D gene: .
clone size: .
J gene: TRBJ2-2
V gene: TRBV9
CDR3 DNA: TGTGCCAGCAGCGGAGGCACAGGGCACGGCACCGGGGAGCTGTTTTTT
CDR3 protein: CASSGGTGHGTGELFF

D gene: .
clone size: .
J gene: TRBJ2-1
V gene: TRBV7-7
CDR3 DNA: TGTGCCAGCAGCCCGCGACAGAGACGACAACGGGATGAGCAGTTCTTC
CDR3 protein: CASSPRQRRQRDEQFF

D gene: .
clone size: few
J gene: TRBJ1-1
V gene: TRBV6-5
CDR3 DNA: TGTGCCAGCACCGGGGGAATCATGAACACTGAAGCTTTCTTT
CDR3 protein: CASTGGIMNTEAFF

D gene: TRBD1
clone size: few
J gene: TRBJ1-2
V gene: TRBV14
CDR3 DNA: TGTGCCAGCAGCCAAGATGGACAGGGTGGCTATGGCTACACCTTC
CDR3 protein: CASSQDGQGGYGYTF

D gene: TRBD1
clone size: .
J gene: TRBJ1-1
V gene: TRBV10-3
CDR3 DNA: TGTGCCATCAGTGAGAGAGGACAGGGTGGGTTCTTT
CDR3 protein: CAISERGQGGFF

D gene: .
clone size: .
J gene: TRBJ2-7
V gene: TRBV6-6
CDR3 DNA: TGTGCCAGCAGTTACCGGGGGGCAGAGCAGTACTTC
CDR3 protein: CASSYRGAEQYF

D gene: TRBD1
clone size: once
J gene: TRBJ1-2
V gene: TRBV28
CDR3 DNA: TGTGCCAGCAGTTCACCCACCTCAGGACAGGGAAGAGGCTACACCTTC
CDR3 protein: CASSSPTSGQGRGYTF

D gene: .
clone size: .
J gene: TRBJ2-2
V gene: TRBV3-1/TRBV3-2
CDR3 DNA: TGTGCCAGCAGCCAAGTGGCGGGAACCGGGGAGCTGTTTTTT
CDR3 protein: CASSQVAGTGELFF